This TCR beta chain was observed in a study of blood T cell repertoires in COVID-19. The CDR3 covers 12 residues. Germline V gene lookup returns CDR1 MNHNY and CDR2 SVGAGI (reference sequence). V was cut by 6 bases and J by 4 bases, with 9 bases left in between. This table comes from immunoSEQ multiplex PCR, and its TCRdb copy is limited to in-frame clones, with some not included. The data hold around 280,000 clones, with just under 90% observed a single time. During active infection, Seattle patients enrolled and were then monitored through disease. The V and J genes are TRBV6-6 and TRBJ2-5, with D perhaps matching TRBD2 (5 bases). Sequences were obtained from peripheral blood. This TCR was recovered from a woman aged 30 to 39 with COVID-19, enrolled during active disease. CDR3 sequence reads: CASSRRGETQYF. DNA of the CDR3: TGTGCCAGCAGCCGACGGGGAGAGACCCAGTACTTC.